This T cell receptor beta chain was captured by sequencing in a study of T-cell reconstitution after alpha-beta-depleted transplantation in children. During its preparation, the TCRbeta library received unique molecular identifiers. Each CDR3 protein gets one entry after TCRdb re-called the PCR reads with MiXCR. The sample lists around 530,000 distinct CDR3 sequences; approximately 32% were seen once. Trimming removed 3 bases from V and 4 bases from J; junction bases left unmatched: 6. CDR3 length equals 17 residues. CDR1 and CDR2 from the germline V gene are SGHTA and FQGNSA. Sequenced material: PBMCs from the stem cell graft donor, taken from the stem cell graft. The TCR sequence derives from a human donor who donated a stem cell graft to a child with aplastic anemia. This chain joins TRBV7-2 and TRBJ2-3; 14 positions match TRBD2. The CDR3, as DNA: TGTGCCAGCAGCTTGGGGGGACTAGCGGGAGTTCCAGATACGCAGTATTTT. The encoded protein is CASSLGGLAGVPDTQYF.